Following are 25 T cell receptor beta chains from one sample sequenced in a study of beta chain features in type 1 diabetes listed by TCRdb under 2018. Overall study outcomes, separate from this receptor: In all four CD4+ subsets, TCRB CDR3 length was moderately but significantly shorter in type 1 diabetes patients.

These receptors are not linked to any known antigen. The library was obtained by the immunoSEQ multiplex PCR assay. The entire amount of isolated RNA was reverse transcribed using the High Capacity cDNA Reverse Transcription Kit, so the sequenced TCRB transcripts were expressed ones. The clones in this table, taken by TCRdb from immuneACCESS, are in-frame only. Not every clone is retained; where verified, under half of the shortfall comes from an unresolved V gene, and the cause of the rest is unknown. Here the sample has some 290,000 clones; more than 13% occur a single time. The ten largest clones add up to around 0.016% of the sample. The specimen was naive CD4+ T cells from blood. The intended sense of this specimen's cell subset or site label: true naive CD4+ T cells. Source of these receptors: a man aged 25 to 40 with type 1 diabetes.

The chain has TRBV11-2 and TRBJ1-2; 7 bases are shared with TRBD1. This CDR3 contains 13 residues. Germline CDR1 is SGHAT and CDR2 is FQNNGV. J lost 2 bases, V lost 5 bases, and 2 bases had no gene match. The DNA of the CDR3 is TGTGCCAGCAGCGTACAGGGGAACTATGGCTACACCTTC. Its protein is CASSVQGNYGYTF.

The chain combines TRBV6-1 with TRBJ2-3; a weak D match, TRBD1 (5 bases). The CDR3 consists of 14 residues. Germline loops: CDR1 MNHNS, CDR2 SASEGT. Trimming pared 6 bases from V and 2 bases from J, leaving 12 bases between. The CDR3 DNA sequence: TGTGCCAGCAGCCAAGACAGCTACACAGATACGCAGTATTTT. Protein product: CASSQDSYTDTQYF.

V and J are TRBV19 and TRBJ1-5, with TRBD1 as a possible D gene (6 bases). V lost 5 bases and J lost 1, with 15 bases in between. The CDR3 is made up of 16 amino acids. Germline V gives CDR1 LNHDA, CDR2 SQIVND (reference sequence). The CDR3 loop is CASSHGGQRSNQPQHF. DNA for the CDR3: TGTGCCAGTAGTCACGGTGGACAGAGGAGCAATCAGCCCCAGCATTTT. The variable domain in full, with the rest retrieved from reference TRBV19 and TRBJ1-5, is DGGITQSPKYLFRKEGQNVTLSCEQNLNHDAMYWYRQDPGQGLRLIYYSQIVNDFQKGDIAEGYSVSREKKESFPLTVTSAQKNPTAFYLCASSHGGQRSNQPQHFGDGTRLSIL.

CDR3 amino acids: CASSQDLPETQYF. CDR3 DNA: TGCGCCAGCAGCCAAGACCTCCCGGAGACCCAGTACTTC. The chain combines TRBV4-1 with TRBJ2-5; unclear D gene. The CDR3 consists of 13 residues. Germline V gene sequence: CDR1 MGHRA, CDR2 YSYEKL. V was cut by 0 bases and J by 5 bases, with 7 bases left in between.

The CDR3 coding sequence is TGTGCCAGCTCGCGACAGGGTGTAGACTACGAGCAGTACTTC. Protein sequence: CASSRQGVDYEQYF. This chain connects TRBV18 to TRBJ2-7; 7 bases line up with TRBD1. J lost 3 bases, V lost 6 bases, and 8 bases had no gene match. Germline lookup yields CDR1 KGHSH and CDR2 LQKENI. This CDR3 comprises 14 residues.

This clone was observed once. The J gene is TRBJ1-5, the V gene TRBV19, with no clear D. With 3 bases removed from V and 5 bases from J, the gap between germline ends came to 14 bases. From germline, CDR1 is LNHDA and CDR2 SQIVND (reference sequence). This CDR3 is built from 15 residues. In nucleotides, the CDR3 is TGTGCCAGTAGTATTCAACGGGGAGGGCATCAGCCCCAGCATTTT. Amino acids: CASSIQRGGHQPQHF.

The chain couples TRBV2 to TRBJ2-5; 7 nucleotides agree with TRBD1. This CDR3 has 11 residues. Germline lookup yields CDR1 SNHLY and CDR2 FYNNEI. V shed 10 bases, J shed 4 bases, and the junction held 3 bases outside the gene matches. The CDR3 here is CAIRQGETQYF. DNA of the CDR3: TGTGCCATACGACAGGGAGAGACCCAGTACTTC. Variable domain in full (rest from reference TRBV2 and TRBJ2-5): EPEVTQTPSHQVTQMGQEVILRCVPISNHLYFYWYRQILGQKVEFLVSFYNNEISEKSEIFDDQFSVERPDGSNFTLKIRSTKLEDSAMYFCAIRQGETQYFGPGTRLLVL.

This clone was recorded only once. V gene TRBV7-9 combines with J gene TRBJ2-3, with no clear D. The CDR3 has 13 residues. Germline V gene data show CDR1 as SEHNR and CDR2 as FQNEAQ (reference sequence). The V end was cut by 5 bases, the J end by 0 bases, with 6 bases between. In DNA form, the CDR3 reads TGTGCCAGCAGCGTACAAAGCACAGATACGCAGTATTTT. It yields the protein CASSVQSTDTQYF.

V and J are TRBV7-8 and TRBJ1-2, with 7 positions matching TRBD1. Trimming at V came to 4 bases and at J to 3 bases, leaving 14 bases not matched to a gene. Germline CDR1 reads SGHVS; CDR2 reads FQNEAQ. The CDR3 covers 17 residues. In DNA, the CDR3 is TGTGCCAGCAGCTACGGAACGTCGACAGGGTCCTACTATGGCTACACCTTC. Its protein product is CASSYGTSTGSYYGYTF.

This clone was picked up a small number of times. The chain combines TRBV7-2 with TRBJ2-5; a possible D gene is TRBD1 (5 bases). The V end lost 0 bases, the J end lost 5 bases, and 10 bases lay between the germline ends. This CDR3 comprises 14 residues. The germline gives CDR1 SGHTA, CDR2 FQGNSA. In nucleotides, the CDR3 is TGTGCCAGCAGCTTAGCCGTGGGGCTTGAGACCCAGTACTTC. As protein: CASSLAVGLETQYF.

This clone was found a few times. This chain links TRBV27 with TRBJ1-1, with D possibly matching TRBD1 (6 bases). From germline, CDR1 is MNHEY and CDR2 SMNVEV (reference sequence). Trimming took off 4 bases at V and 3 bases at J, with 12 bases between the two ends. The CDR3 loop spans 14 amino acids. The CDR3 DNA follows: TGTGCCAGCAGTTACAGGGAAAGGGACACTGAAGCTTTCTTT. It translates to CASSYRERDTEAFF.

The chain uses TRBV7-9 and TRBJ2-7; 7 bases agree with TRBD2. V gave up 4 bases and J gave up 2 bases; unmatched junction bases: 11. Germline CDR1 SEHNR, CDR2 FQNEAQ (reference sequence). This CDR3 is 16 amino acids long. The chain's CDR3 is CASSSIGRSQTYEQYF. CDR3 coding DNA: TGTGCCAGCAGCTCGATCGGGAGGAGTCAGACCTACGAGCAGTACTTC. Supplemented by reference TRBV7-9 and TRBJ2-7, the full variable domain reads DTGVSQNPRHKITKRGQNVTFRCDPISEHNRLYWYRQTLGQGPEFLTYFQNEAQLEKSRLLSDRFSAERPKGSFSTLEIQRTEQGDSAMYLCASSSIGRSQTYEQYFGPGTRLTVT.

J is TRBJ2-5 and V is TRBV6-5; unclear D gene. The CDR3 sequence is 13 residues long. Between the trimmed V and J ends, which lost 7 bases and 5 bases, there was a span of 14 bases. Germline V lookup: CDR1 MNHEY, CDR2 SVGAGI. The CDR3: CASTSSARETQYF. For the CDR3, the DNA is TGTGCCAGCACCTCGTCAGCGAGGGAGACCCAGTACTTC.

The chain has TRBV2 and TRBJ1-5; the match to TRBD1 covers 8 bases. The CDR3 is 15 residues long. Germline CDR1 is SNHLY and CDR2 is FYNNEI. Losses at the gene ends were 6 bases for V and 4 bases for J; bases not matched to a gene: 8. CDR3 loop: CASSQTDRVNQPQHF. The CDR3 nucleotides are TGTGCCAGCAGCCAGACGGACAGGGTAAATCAGCCCCAGCATTTT.

This clone was picked up a small number of times. The chain links TRBV2 to TRBJ1-5; no clear D. This CDR3 contains 13 residues. The germline V gene has CDR1 SNHLY and CDR2 FYNNEI. Deletions cut 3 bases from V and 5 bases from J, with 8 bases between. The CDR3 here is CASSERSYQPQHF. In nucleotides, the CDR3 is TGTGCCAGCAGTGAGCGCTCATATCAGCCCCAGCATTTT.

This clone was counted only a few times. The chain is built from TRBV27 and TRBJ2-7, with 7 nucleotides matching TRBD1. CDR1 MNHEY and CDR2 SMNVEV come from the germline V gene (reference sequence). The V segment lost 6 bases and the J segment 3 bases; nucleotides outside the gene matches: 5. This CDR3 region has 13 residues. The CDR3 DNA reads TGTGCCAGCAGCTCGCAGGGGGTCTACGAGCAGTACTTC. It specifies CASSSQGVYEQYF.

J is TRBJ1-1 and V is TRBV4-3; possible D gene TRBD1, 5 bases. Per germline, CDR1 LGHNA and CDR2 YSLEER. The CDR3 has 14 residues. Trimming took 4 bases from V and 6 from J, leaving 15 bases between them. Here the CDR3 reads CASSPTGFYSEAFF. CDR3 coding DNA: TGCGCCAGCAGCCCCACAGGTTTCTATTCTGAAGCTTTCTTT.

This clone has more than one count but fewer than ten. The genes are TRBV6-1 and TRBJ2-5, with TRBD1 matching over 8 bases. Germline V gene lookup returns CDR1 MNHNS and CDR2 SASEGT. Trimming cost V 2 bases and J 5 bases; bases outside gene matches: 4. There are 14 residues in the CDR3. The CDR3 nucleotides read TGTGCCAGCAGTGAACAGACAGGGGCCGAGACCCAGTACTTC. Its translation is CASSEQTGAETQYF.

The chain couples TRBV6-4 to TRBJ2-1, with TRBD1 matching over 8 bases. The CDR3 is 14 residues long. Germline lookup yields CDR1 MRHNA and CDR2 SNTAGT. V was pared by 10 bases and J by 7 bases, with 12 bases of the junction left unmatched. DNA of the CDR3: TGTGCCACCACACCCCTCAGGGGGCGGAATGAGCAGTTCTTC. It yields the protein CATTPLRGRNEQFF.

Comments on this clone: The same CDR3 can be traced to other DNA sequences in this sample. V is TRBV27 and J is TRBJ2-7, with D perhaps matching TRBD1 (6 bases). Per the germline V gene, CDR1 is MNHEY and CDR2 is SMNVEV (reference sequence). The CDR3 totals 14 residues. Deletions cut 5 bases from V and 1 base from J, with 12 bases between. The CDR3: CASSPRTASYEQYF. The CDR3, as DNA: TGTGCCAGCAGTCCGAGGACAGCATCCTACGAGCAGTACTTC.

The genes are TRBV16 and TRBJ2-7; 8 nucleotides line up with TRBD1. The CDR3 has 15 residues. CDR1 is KGHSY, CDR2 FQNENV, per germline. The J segment lost 0 bases and the V segment lost 3 bases, leaving 4 bases of the junction unmatched. The CDR3 nucleotides read TGTGCCAGCAGCCAGTTGGGACAGGCCTCCTACGAGCAGTACTTC. Translating it yields CASSQLGQASYEQYF.

This clone has only a few counts. Additional DNA sequences in this sample encode the identical CDR3. The chain recombines TRBV9 with TRBJ2-2; TRBD2 aligns across 7 bases. V shed 3 bases and J 0 bases; nucleotides not matched to a gene: 2. Germline CDR1 reads SGDLS; CDR2 reads YYNGEE. This CDR3 is 15 amino acids long. CDR3: CASSASGSNTGELFF. The CDR3 coding sequence is TGTGCCAGCAGCGCTAGCGGTTCGAACACCGGGGAGCTGTTTTTT.

This chain links TRBV7-2 with TRBJ1-5, with D possibly matching TRBD1 (6 bases). The germline V gene has CDR1 SGHTA and CDR2 FQGNSA. V lost 1 base and J lost 0, with 10 bases in between. This CDR3 has 16 amino acids. CDR3 DNA: TGTGCCAGCAGCTTAGAAGGGACACTTAGCAATCAGCCCCAGCATTTT. Encoded protein: CASSLEGTLSNQPQHF. Looking up the rest from reference TRBV7-2 and TRBJ1-5 gives the full variable domain: GAGVSQSPSNKVTEKGKDVELRCDPISGHTALYWYRQSLGQGLEFLIYFQGNSAPDKSGLPSDRFSAERTGGSVSTLTIQRTQQEDSAVYLCASSLEGTLSNQPQHFGDGTRLSIL.

The J gene is TRBJ2-2, the V gene TRBV6-5; no definite D call. Trimming left V 2 bases short and J 1 base short, with 8 bases between. Germline V gene lookup returns CDR1 MNHEY and CDR2 SVGAGI. This CDR3 contains 15 residues. CDR3 in DNA: TGTGCCAGCAGTTACCGGTCCGTGAACACCGGGGAGCTGTTTTTT. It yields the protein CASSYRSVNTGELFF.

The table lists this clone with a few counts. This rearrangement joins TRBV30 to TRBJ1-5; TRBD1 is a possible D gene (5 bases). Germline V gene sequence: CDR1 GTSNPN, CDR2 SVGIG (reference sequence). The CDR3 totals 13 residues. Trimming cost V 4 bases and J 0 bases, with 7 bases left between them. The CDR3 DNA is TGTGCCTGGACGGACACTAGCAATCAGCCCCAGCATTTT. It specifies CAWTDTSNQPQHF. The entire variable domain, with the rest obtained from reference TRBV30 and TRBJ1-5, is as follows: SQTIHQWPATLVQPVGSPLSLECTVEGTSNPNLYWYRQAAGRGLQLLFYSVGIGQISSEVPQNLSASRPQDRQFILSSKKLLLSDSGFYLCAWTDTSNQPQHFGDGTRLSIL.